A selection of T cell receptor beta chains follows, all from one sample in a study of control samples from healthy donors and cancer patients. The data were produced by immunoSEQ multiplex PCR, yet TCRdb's version contains in-frame clones alone and is incomplete. The data contain some 150,000 clones, around 94% of them singletons. Sequenced material: PBMCs. All receptors derive from a man aged 55 to 70 with colorectal cancer. Both conserved end residues are part of each CDR3. A D gene is named only where the DNA matches it firmly. Some rows have no size entry. The others give once, few or many, or a class for an expanded clone.

V	D	J	size	length	CDR3	DNA
TRBV12-3/TRBV12-4	NA	TRBJ2-2	NA	11	CASSLRGELFF	TGTGCCAGCAGTTTACGAGGGGAGCTGTTTTTT
TRBV7-9	NA	TRBJ2-1	NA	14	CASSLASSYNEQFF	TGTGCCAGCAGCTTGGCGAGCTCCTACAATGAGCAGTTCTTC
TRBV25-1	NA	TRBJ2-7	NA	11	CASTQAYEQYF	TGTGCCAGCACCCAGGCCTACGAGCAGTACTTC
TRBV25-1	TRBD1	TRBJ1-2	NA	16	CASSDPPGQPNYGYTF	TGTGCCAGCAGTGACCCTCCGGGACAGCCTAACTATGGCTACACCTTC
TRBV10-3	NA	TRBJ2-3	NA	14	CAISLSVVTDTQYF	TGTGCCATCAGTTTGTCCGTTGTCACAGATACGCAGTATTTT
TRBV7-2	NA	TRBJ1-4	NA	15	CASSRTAPTNEKLFF	TGTGCCAGCAGCCGGACAGCCCCAACTAATGAAAAACTGTTTTTT
TRBV6-2/TRBV6-3	NA	TRBJ2-7	NA	12	CASSSLTSEQYF	TGTGCCAGCAGCTCCTTAACCTCCGAGCAGTACTTC
TRBV2	TRBD1	TRBJ1-5	NA	16	CASSDRTGGGNQPQHF	TGTGCCAGCAGTGATAGGACAGGGGGCGGCAATCAGCCCCAGCATTTT
TRBV9	TRBD1	TRBJ2-3	NA	15	CASSVLSTGGDTQYF	TGTGCCAGCAGCGTTCTTAGCACAGGGGGAGATACGCAGTATTTT
TRBV5-1	TRBD1	TRBJ2-5	NA	14	CASSLGTGGETQYF	TGCGCCAGCAGCTTGGGGACAGGGGGAGAGACCCAGTACTTC
TRBV5-1	NA	TRBJ1-2	NA	12	CASSMDRSGYTF	TGCGCCAGCAGCATGGACAGATCAGGCTACACCTTC
TRBV7-2	TRBD2	TRBJ2-1	NA	14	CASSPPPSGVSKFF	TGTGCCAGCAGCCCCCCTCCTAGCGGAGTCTCGAAGTTCTTC
TRBV3-1/TRBV3-2	NA	TRBJ1-1	NA	12	CASSQQNTEAFF	TGTGCCAGCAGCCAACAGAACACTGAAGCTTTCTTT
TRBV5-8	NA	TRBJ1-2	NA	15	CASSFPRGQLYGYTF	TGTGCCAGCAGCTTCCCGCGTGGACAACTCTATGGCTACACCTTC
TRBV7-9	TRBD1	TRBJ2-3	NA	15	CASSFNRGPTDTQYF	TGTGCCAGCAGCTTCAACAGGGGGCCCACAGATACGCAGTATTTT
TRBV20-1	TRBD1	TRBJ1-1	NA	16	CSASKGTGGMNTEAFF	TGCAGTGCTAGTAAGGGGACAGGAGGTATGAACACTGAAGCTTTCTTT
TRBV5-1	TRBD1	TRBJ1-2	once	14	CASSLGQANYGYTF	TGCGCCAGCAGCTTAGGACAGGCTAACTATGGCTACACCTTC
TRBV4-1	NA	TRBJ2-5	once	14	CASSQVQGQETQYF	TGCGCCAGCAGCCAGGTACAGGGTCAAGAGACCCAGTACTTC
TRBV7-2	NA	TRBJ2-1	NA	16	CASSSPRGIHGHEQFF	TGTGCCAGCAGCTCCCCCCGGGGGATACATGGGCATGAGCAGTTCTTC
TRBV6-2/TRBV6-3	NA	TRBJ1-5	NA	15	CASSYSSTFYQPQHF	TGTGCCAGCAGTTACTCGAGTACGTTCTATCAGCCCCAGCATTTT
TRBV24-1	TRBD1	TRBJ2-2	many	16	CATSDLGQDNTGELFF	TGTGCCACCAGTGACTTGGGACAGGATAACACCGGGGAGCTGTTTTTT
TRBV30	NA	TRBJ2-3	NA	11	CAWSATDTQYF	TGTGCCTGGAGTGCTACAGATACGCAGTATTTT
TRBV6-2/TRBV6-3	TRBD2	TRBJ2-5	NA	16	CASSPATSGGSETQYF	TGTGCCAGCAGTCCCGCGACTAGCGGGGGGTCGGAGACCCAGTACTTC
TRBV6-5	NA	TRBJ1-1	once	13	CASSYSRATEAFF	TGTGCCAGCAGTTACTCCAGGGCCACTGAAGCTTTCTTT
TRBV5-1	NA	TRBJ2-2	NA	16	CASSPAGTGNTGELFF	TGCGCCAGCAGCCCGGCGGGGACGGGGAACACCGGGGAGCTGTTTTTT